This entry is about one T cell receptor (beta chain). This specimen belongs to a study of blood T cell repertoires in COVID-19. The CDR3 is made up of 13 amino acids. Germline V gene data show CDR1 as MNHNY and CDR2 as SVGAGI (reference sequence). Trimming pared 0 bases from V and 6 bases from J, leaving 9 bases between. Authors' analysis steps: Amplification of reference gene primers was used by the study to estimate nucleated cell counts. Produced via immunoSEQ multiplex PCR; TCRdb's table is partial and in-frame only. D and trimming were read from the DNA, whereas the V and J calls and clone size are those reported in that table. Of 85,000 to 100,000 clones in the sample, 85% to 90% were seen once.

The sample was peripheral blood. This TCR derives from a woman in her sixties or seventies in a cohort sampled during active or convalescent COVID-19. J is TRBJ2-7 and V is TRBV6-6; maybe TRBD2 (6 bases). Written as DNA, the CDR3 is TGTGCCAGCAGTTACTCCCGGGGAGGCGAGCAGTACTTC. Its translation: CASSYSRGGEQYF.